This T cell receptor beta chain derives from a study of blood T cell repertoires in COVID-19. About the study: Samples representing acute and convalescent COVID-19 were sourced from the United States, Italy and Spain. Nucleic acid was either cDNA or gDNA, and it came from T cells, B-cell-depleted T cells, or PBMCs.

Study processing details: Counts of nucleated cells, estimated from reference gene primer amplification, were obtained. The data were produced by immunoSEQ multiplex PCR, yet TCRdb's version contains in-frame clones alone and is incomplete. D and trimming were read from the DNA, whereas the V and J calls and clone size are those reported in that table. This table holds around 160,000 clones, around 86% found once. Germline assignment: CDR1 MNHEY and CDR2 SVGAGI. This CDR3 has 13 residues. The V and J ends lost 0 bases and 12 bases, in that order; junction bases with no gene match: 1. The genes are TRBV6-5 and TRBJ2-1, with 11 nucleotides matching TRBD1. The sample was peripheral blood. The source is a man between 18 and 29 years old with acute or convalescent COVID-19. This CDR3 reads CASSYSGTGGQFF. As DNA, the CDR3 is TGTGCCAGCAGTTACTCAGGGACAGGGGGGCAGTTCTTC.